This entry lists 27 T cell receptor beta chains sequenced from one sample in a study of blood T cell repertoires in COVID-19. Clones were sequenced by immunoSEQ multiplex PCR, and TCRdb holds only the in-frame ones, with some missing. The sample carries almost 300,000 clones, approximately 86% recorded once. Sequencing used peripheral blood. The source is a man aged 65 to 85 with acute or convalescent COVID-19.

The genes are TRBV3-1 (or the pseudogene TRBV3-2) and TRBJ1-1; TRBD1 aligns across 7 bases. The V gene end was trimmed by 3 bases and the J gene end by 4 bases; junction bases not matched to a gene: 11. The germline CDR1 and CDR2 sequences are LGHDT and YNNKEL (reference sequence). The CDR3 runs 16 residues. The CDR3: CASSQPGTDYITEAFF. The CDR3 DNA is TGTGCCAGCAGCCAGCCAGGGACAGACTATATCACTGAAGCTTTCTTT.

This rearrangement joins TRBV6-2 or TRBV6-3 to TRBJ2-7; no definite D call. CDR1 is MNHEY, CDR2 SVGEGT, per germline. Trimming removed 6 bases from V and 2 bases from J, with 11 bases in between. The CDR3 is 13 residues long. The CDR3 here is CASSRHSPYEQYF. The CDR3 DNA reads TGTGCCAGCAGCCGTCACAGCCCCTACGAGCAGTACTTC.

V usage is TRBV7-2 and J usage is TRBJ2-1; D is undetermined. The CDR3 extends over 14 amino acids. V dropped 0 bases and J dropped 4 bases, with 7 bases sitting between them. From germline, CDR1 is SGHTA and CDR2 FQGNSA. CDR3 bases: TGTGCCAGCAGCTTAGCTATTCTATACAATGAGCAGTTCTTC. Translated: CASSLAILYNEQFF.

The V and J genes are TRBV19 and TRBJ2-2; D might be TRBD2 (6 bases). Germline assignment: CDR1 LNHDA and CDR2 SQIVND (reference sequence). With 3 bases removed from V and 7 bases from J, the gap between germline ends came to 18 bases. This CDR3 is built from 16 residues. The CDR3 spells CASSIGRTYGIGELFF. CDR3 in DNA: TGTGCCAGTAGTATTGGGAGGACTTATGGTATCGGGGAGCTGTTTTTT.

The chain joins TRBV27 to TRBJ1-6, with a possible D match to TRBD1 (5 bases). CDR1 MNHEY and CDR2 SMNVEV come from the germline V gene (reference sequence). This CDR3 has 15 residues. V lost 0 bases and J 11 bases, leaving 14 bases between the germline ends. As DNA, the CDR3 is TGTGCCAGCAGTTTATCTGCAGGGAGGGCGGCACCCCTCCACTTT. Its translation is CASSLSAGRAAPLHF.

J is TRBJ1-2 and V is TRBV3-1 (or the pseudogene TRBV3-2), with 7 bases lining up with TRBD1. Germline CDR1 LGHDT, CDR2 YNNKEL (reference sequence). Trimming took 2 bases from V and 2 from J; bases not matched to a gene: 2. The CDR3 has 14 amino acids. The CDR3 DNA reads TGTGCCAGCAGCCAAATGACAGGGAACTATGGCTACACCTTC. Protein sequence: CASSQMTGNYGYTF.

This clone was seen a handful of times. The rearrangement uses TRBV28 and TRBJ1-3; D ambiguous. CDR1 is MDHEN and CDR2 is SYDVKM in the germline V gene. The CDR3 is 16 residues long. The V end lost 2 bases, the J end lost 4 bases, and 15 bases lay between the germline ends. The CDR3 here is CASSLGLEGSGNTIYF. The CDR3 DNA sequence: TGTGCCAGCAGTTTAGGGTTAGAGGGATCCGGAAACACCATATATTTT.

The chain carries TRBV28 and TRBJ1-6; tentatively, D is TRBD1 (5 bases). Looked up from germline, CDR1 is MDHEN and CDR2 is SYDVKM. The CDR3 runs 14 residues. V was trimmed by 6 bases and J by 9 bases, leaving 15 bases between them. The CDR3 coding sequence is TGTGCCAGCAGCCGCTCTGGGGGAGGTTCACCCCTCCACTTT. Protein sequence: CASSRSGGGSPLHF.

This chain links TRBV4-1 with TRBJ1-2; D unclear. V gave up 4 bases and J gave up 7 bases, with 19 bases separating them. CDR3 length equals 15 residues. Germline CDR1 and CDR2: MGHRA and YSYEKL. Written as DNA, the CDR3 is TGCGCCAGCAGCCCAGAACACACTACGACGGGTGGCTACACCTTC. It is translated as CASSPEHTTTGGYTF.

The V and J genes are TRBV21-1 and TRBJ2-3; TRBD2 is taken as the D call from the table, unchecked against the DNA. TRBV21-1 is a pseudogene locus. The CDR3 spans 12 residues. The CDR3 reads CASSGGTDTQYF. As DNA, the CDR3 is TGTGCCAGCAGCGGGGGGACAGATACGCAGTATTTT.

The rearrangement uses TRBV15 and TRBJ1-2; D is uncertain. V lost 3 bases and J 5 bases, leaving 10 bases between the germline ends. The CDR3 has 13 residues. The germline gives CDR1 LNHNV, CDR2 YYDKDF (reference sequence). CDR3 sequence: CATSSSVSYGYTF. DNA for the CDR3: TGTGCCACCAGCAGTAGTGTGTCGTATGGCTACACCTTC. Filled out from reference TRBV15 and TRBJ1-2, the complete variable domain reads DAMVIQNPRYQVTQFGKPVTLSCSQTLNHNVMYWYQQKSSQAPKLLFHYYDKDFNNEADTPDNFQSRRPNTSFCFLDIRSPGLGDTAMYLCATSSSVSYGYTFGSGTRLTVV.

This clone was observed a few times. The same CDR3 arises from other DNA sequences in this sample as well. The rearrangement uses TRBV4-2 and TRBJ2-2; TRBD1 aligns across 9 bases. Germline V gives CDR1 LGHNA, CDR2 YNFKEQ. The trim removed 0 bases at V and 4 bases at J, leaving 0 bases unmatched. This CDR3 has 15 residues. DNA for the CDR3: TGTGCCAGCAGCCAAGAGGGACAGGGCACCGGGGAGCTGTTTTTT. Translated, it gives CASSQEGQGTGELFF.

V and J are TRBV7-9 and TRBJ1-2; tentatively, D is TRBD1 (5 bases). The CDR3 extends over 14 amino acids. CDR1 and CDR2 from the germline V gene are SEHNR and FQNEAQ (reference sequence). Deletions cut 1 base from V and 6 bases from J, with 12 bases between. The CDR3 sequence is CASSLDRGEDGYTF. In DNA, the CDR3 is TGTGCCAGCAGCTTAGATCGGGGGGAAGATGGCTACACCTTC.

The chain has TRBV5-1 and TRBJ2-7, with 10 bases that match TRBD1. Looked up from germline, CDR1 is SGHRS and CDR2 is YFSETQ. This CDR3 contains 19 residues. V gave up 2 bases and J gave up 2 bases; unmatched junction bases: 16. The CDR3 DNA reads TGCGCCAGCAGCTTACTAGAGAACGCCGGGACAGGGGTGACCTACGAGCAGTACTTC. Translating gives CASSLLENAGTGVTYEQYF.

J is TRBJ2-3 and V is TRBV7-2; 10 bases are shared with TRBD2. The CDR3 covers 15 residues. V dropped 6 bases and J dropped 1; count of bases not matched to a gene: 4. Germline V lookup: CDR1 SGHTA, CDR2 FQGNSA. The chain's CDR3 is CASRFLAGGTDTQYF. The CDR3 DNA follows: TGTGCCAGCAGATTCCTAGCGGGGGGCACAGATACGCAGTATTTT.

This chain joins TRBV4-2 and TRBJ2-3, with 9 bases that match TRBD2. This CDR3 is 16 amino acids long. Germline V gene lookup returns CDR1 LGHNA and CDR2 YNFKEQ. J lost 1 base, V lost 2 bases, and 4 bases had no gene match. The CDR3, as DNA: TGTGCCAGCAGCCAAATAATAGCGGGGGGCACAGATACGCAGTATTTT. It encodes CASSQIIAGGTDTQYF.

This chain links TRBV7-8 with TRBJ2-2, with 9 bases that match TRBD2. Germline V gene lookup returns CDR1 SGHVS and CDR2 FQNEAQ. The CDR3 consists of 16 residues. The J segment lost 7 bases and the V segment lost 4 bases, leaving 10 bases of the junction unmatched. CDR3: CASSSSVIAGVGELFF. CDR3 coding DNA: TGTGCCAGCAGCTCTAGTGTTATAGCGGGGGTCGGGGAGCTGTTTTTT.

The chain carries TRBV4-3 and TRBJ1-5; 9 positions match TRBD1. Germline CDR1 and CDR2: LGHNA and YSLEER. After removal of 0 bases from V and 9 bases from J, the junction contained 15 bases not matched to a gene. This CDR3 has 18 amino acids. The CDR3 loop is CASSQDAPGTGTMWPQHF. CDR3 DNA: TGCGCCAGCAGCCAAGATGCGCCCGGGACAGGGACAATGTGGCCCCAGCATTTT.

V and J are TRBV19 and TRBJ1-5; 8 nucleotides agree with TRBD1. The CDR3 has 14 residues. V lost 6 bases and J lost 5; bases outside the gene matches: 6. Germline V CDR1 and CDR2: LNHDA, SQIVND (reference sequence). The CDR3 coding sequence is TGTGCCAGTAGCGCCTTACAGGGGGATCAGCCCCAGCATTTT. Amino acid sequence: CASSALQGDQPQHF.

This sequence joins TRBV15 and TRBJ2-5; 10 nucleotides line up with TRBD1. In germline, CDR1 is LNHNV, CDR2 YYDKDF (reference sequence). Germline trimming cut 0 bases from V and 4 bases from J; bases unmatched to any gene: 2. The CDR3 contains 15 residues. The CDR3 spells CATSRDGQGGETQYF. The CDR3 DNA is TGTGCCACCAGCAGAGATGGACAGGGGGGAGAGACCCAGTACTTC.

This chain links TRBV5-1 with TRBJ1-2, with 9 positions matching TRBD1. From germline, CDR1 is SGHRS and CDR2 YFSETQ. After removal of 4 bases from V and 6 bases from J, the junction contained 7 bases not matched to a gene. The CDR3 runs 14 residues. CDR3 in amino acids: CASSEYRGQDGYTF. CDR3 in DNA: TGCGCCAGCAGCGAGTACAGGGGGCAGGATGGCTACACCTTC.

CDR3 in amino acids: CASSVSGGSSYEQYF. CDR3 bases: TGTGCCAGCAGCGTTAGCGGGGGGAGCTCCTACGAGCAGTACTTC. This chain joins TRBV7-2 and TRBJ2-7; 10 nucleotides agree with TRBD2. Germline lookup yields CDR1 SGHTA and CDR2 FQGNSA. The trim removed 5 bases at V and 0 bases at J, leaving 4 bases unmatched. The CDR3 runs to 15 residues.

This chain links TRBV5-5 with TRBJ2-1; 8 bases are shared with TRBD2. J lost 5 bases, V lost 2 bases, and 12 bases had no gene match. The CDR3 runs to 17 residues. CDR1 SGHKS and CDR2 YYEKEE come from the germline V gene (reference sequence). The CDR3: CASSFGLAATSNNEQFF. The CDR3 bases are TGTGCCAGCAGCTTCGGACTAGCAGCGACGTCGAACAATGAGCAGTTCTTC. Filled out from reference TRBV5-5 and TRBJ2-1, the complete variable domain reads DAGVTQSPTHLIKTRGQQVTLRCSPISGHKSVSWYQQVLGQGPQFIFQYYEKEERGRGNFPDRFSARQFPNYSSELNVNALLLGDSALYLCASSFGLAATSNNEQFFGPGTRLTVL.

The rearrangement uses TRBV7-2 and TRBJ2-2; D is possibly TRBD2 (5 bases). The CDR3 has 14 amino acids. Trimming cost V 6 bases and J 7 bases, with 15 bases left between them. Germline V CDR1 and CDR2: SGHTA, FQGNSA. The CDR3 loop is CASRQGREHGELFF. DNA for the CDR3: TGTGCCAGCAGGCAAGGACGGGAACACGGGGAGCTGTTTTTT.

This chain uses TRBV7-2 with TRBJ2-6; D gene ambiguous. The V and J ends lost 2 bases and 2 bases respectively, with 10 bases between them. CDR1 and CDR2 from the germline V gene are SGHTA and FQGNSA. There are 16 residues in the CDR3. CDR3 loop: CASSLYGRAGANVLTF. The CDR3 region has the DNA TGTGCCAGCAGCTTATATGGTCGCGCTGGGGCCAACGTCCTGACTTTC.

The chain recombines TRBV6-6 with TRBJ1-4; D might be TRBD1 (6 bases). Deletions cut 6 bases from V and 3 bases from J, with 14 bases between. Germline V gives CDR1 MNHNY, CDR2 SVGAGI (reference sequence). This CDR3 spans 15 amino acids. CDR3 residues: CASRPQGLANEKLFF. DNA of the CDR3: TGTGCCAGCAGACCCCAGGGGTTAGCTAATGAAAAACTGTTTTTT.

The J gene is TRBJ1-2, the V gene TRBV18, with a possible D match to TRBD1 (6 bases). The CDR3 extends over 16 amino acids. The V gene lost 3 bases and the J gene lost 8 bases, with 22 bases spanning the gap. From germline, CDR1 is KGHSH and CDR2 LQKENI. CDR3 in DNA: TGTGCCAGCTCACCTTTCCGGGACACCACCAATCGGGGCTACACCTTC. Protein product: CASSPFRDTTNRGYTF. The full variable domain, completed using reference TRBV18 and TRBJ1-2, is NAGVMQNPRHLVRRRGQEARLRCSPMKGHSHVYWYRQLPEEGLKFMVYLQKENIIDESGMPKERFSAEFPKEGPSILRIQQVVRGDSAAYFCASSPFRDTTNRGYTFGSGTRLTVV.